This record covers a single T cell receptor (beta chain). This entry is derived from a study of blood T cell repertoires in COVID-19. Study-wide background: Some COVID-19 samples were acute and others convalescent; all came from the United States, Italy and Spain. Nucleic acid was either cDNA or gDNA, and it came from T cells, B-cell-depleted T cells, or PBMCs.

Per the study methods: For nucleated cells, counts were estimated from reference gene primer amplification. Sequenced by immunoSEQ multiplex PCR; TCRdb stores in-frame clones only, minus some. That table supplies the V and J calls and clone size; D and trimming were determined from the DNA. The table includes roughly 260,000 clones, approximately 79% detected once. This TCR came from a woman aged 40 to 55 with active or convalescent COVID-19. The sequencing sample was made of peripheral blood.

The CDR3 sequence: CASSEGDRGRGTEAFF. CDR3 nucleotides: TGTGCCAGCAGCGAAGGGGACAGAGGCCGGGGCACTGAAGCTTTCTTT. This sequence joins TRBV9 and TRBJ1-1; 7 bases line up with TRBD1. The junction had 12 bases not matched to a gene; V was cut back by 3 bases and J by 4 bases. The CDR3 sequence is 16 residues long. Germline V gene lookup returns CDR1 SGDLS and CDR2 YYNGEE.